This TCR beta chain was captured by sequencing in a study of CD8+ T cells in alopecia areata. General study findings and limits: Many expanded lesional clones persisted during tofacitinib (in both scalp and blood). Besides other cells, scalp samples also yield sequences of resident alphabeta T cells from normal skin.

This clone was detected a few times. Antigen unknown. Specified treatment: oral pan-JAK inhibitor, 5-10 mg twice daily. Cell sorting on a FACSAria was used to separate CD4+ and CD8+ T cells from the PBMCs. TCR sequencing used cDNA made by reverse transcription of extracted RNA. The repertoire was sequenced with immunoSEQ multiplex PCR; TCRdb's copy has only in-frame clones and lacks some. The sample holds 190,000 or so clones; 58% are singletons and the top ten take 10% to 15%. This sample comprised CD8+ T cells sorted from blood, obtained at week 24, from a patient treated with tofacitinib. The sequence derives from a human donor with alopecia areata.

CDR3 DNA: TGCGCCAGCAGGCTATACAATGAGCAGTTCTTC. Residues: CASRLYNEQFF. The chain links TRBV4-1 to TRBJ2-1; the D is unclear. This CDR3 is built from 11 residues. CDR1 and CDR2 (germline): MGHRA, YSYEKL. Trimming shortened V by 6 bases and J by 4 bases, and 4 bases separated the two germline ends.